This T cell receptor (beta chain) was observed in a study of T-cell reconstitution after alpha-beta-depleted transplantation in children. Findings of the study overall: Surviving recipient T cells and thymic progenitors produced the high day-60 TCRbeta diversity seen in some patients. Expanded graft clones numbering several hundred reportedly gave rise to alpha-beta T cells about two months after transplant.

During its preparation, the TCRbeta library received unique molecular identifiers. TCRdb independently ran MiXCR on the PCR reads; one entry per CDR3 protein. The table has about 300,000 distinct CDR3 sequences, about 9.4% seen once. This clonotype was found many times. Its matching antigen is unknown. The sequence was collected from a boy under two years old with acute myeloid leukemia, due to receive a stem cell transplant. The material was PBMCs, obtained before TCRalphabeta/CD19-depleted stem cell transplant.

The chain's CDR3 is CASSPGTAIRETQYF. CDR3 coding DNA: TGTGCCAGCAGCCCCGGGACGGCAATTCGAGAGACCCAGTACTTC. The chain has TRBV7-2 and TRBJ2-5; either TRBD1 or TRBD2 may supply D (5 bases each). CDR1 SGHTA and CDR2 FQGNSA come from the germline V gene. With 5 bases removed from V and 4 bases from J, the gap between germline ends came to 17 bases. CDR3 size: 15 residues.